The 16 T cell receptor beta chains reported below all come from one sample, sequenced in a study of OX40 agonist ivuxolimab in advanced cancers. Assay: immunoSEQ multiplex PCR; the TCRdb copy retains only in-frame clones and omits some. Of approximately 72,000 clones in the sample, almost 90% were seen once. The source material was CD4+ or CD8+ T cells sorted from blood, sampled in a trial of the OX40 agonist ivuxolimab. Receptor source: an adult with an advanced solid tumor such as melanoma, head and neck, liver or kidney cancer.

This clone was detected a few times. This CDR3 reads CASSYGDRGNNEQFF. CDR3 DNA sequence: TGTGCCAGCAGCTATGGGGACAGGGGCAACAATGAGCAGTTCTTC. The chain carries TRBV7-6 and TRBJ2-1; 10 nucleotides agree with TRBD1. The CDR3 is 15 residues long. V shed 4 bases, J shed 5 bases, and the junction held 5 bases outside the gene matches. Germline V CDR1 and CDR2: SGHVS, FNYEAQ.

The V call is TRBV5-4, the J call TRBJ2-7; perhaps TRBD2 as D (6 bases). Germline V gene sequence: CDR1 SGHNT, CDR2 YYREEE (reference sequence). Trimming removed 0 bases at V and 0 bases at J, with 10 bases between. The CDR3 covers 15 residues. CDR3 coding DNA: TGTGCCAGCAGCTTGGCGCGGGGTCTCTCCTACGAGCAGTACTTC. Its translation: CASSLARGLSYEQYF.

The chain has TRBV9 and TRBJ1-2, with 7 bases that match TRBD1. The CDR3 is 17 amino acids. Germline trimming cut 3 bases from V and 1 base from J; bases unmatched to any gene: 12. Germline V gives CDR1 SGDLS, CDR2 YYNGEE. The CDR3 coding sequence is TGTGCCAGCAGCGCGAGGGACAGCACTTTCCTTAACTATGGCTACACCTTC. It is translated as CASSARDSTFLNYGYTF. Filled out from reference TRBV9 and TRBJ1-2, the complete variable domain reads DSGVTQTPKHLITATGQRVTLRCSPRSGDLSVYWYQQSLDQGLQFLIQYYNGEERAKGNILERFSAQQFPDLHSELNLSSLELGDSALYFCASSARDSTFLNYGYTFGSGTRLTVV.

CDR3 protein: CATQTGTGGAGGELFF. The CDR3 nucleotides are TGTGCCACCCAGACCGGGACAGGGGGCGCAGGCGGGGAGCTGTTTTTT. The chain has TRBV10-3 and TRBJ2-2; 12 bases map to TRBD1. With V trimmed by 10 bases and J by 7 bases, 13 bases remained unmatched. The length of the CDR3 is 16 residues. Germline lookup yields CDR1 ENHRY and CDR2 SYGVKD.

The table lists this clone with a count of one. J is TRBJ2-1 and V is TRBV7-8, with D tentatively TRBD2 (5 bases). Germline V gene data show CDR1 as SGHVS and CDR2 as FQNEAQ. This CDR3 is 14 amino acids long. V was clipped by 3 bases and J by 2 bases, with 8 bases between them. DNA for the CDR3: TGTGCCAGCAGCTTCAGCGGTGCCTACAATGAGCAGTTCTTC. Residues: CASSFSGAYNEQFF.

This sequence joins TRBV4-3 and TRBJ2-3; D may be TRBD1 or TRBD2 (6 bases each). V was shortened by 0 bases and J by 2 bases, with 12 bases between the two germline ends. The germline V gene encodes CDR1 LGHNA and CDR2 YSLEER. The CDR3 consists of 16 residues. Here the CDR3 reads CASSQETGRPTDTQYF. As DNA, the CDR3 is TGCGCCAGCAGCCAAGAAACAGGGAGGCCCACAGATACGCAGTATTTT.

This rearrangement joins TRBV19 to TRBJ2-7; D is undetermined. The ends were cut back, 9 bases at V and 0 bases at J, with 9 bases in the middle. This CDR3 has 12 amino acids. In germline, CDR1 is LNHDA, CDR2 SQIVND (reference sequence). CDR3 sequence (DNA): TGTGCCAGCTCGGCCAGCTCCTACGAGCAGTACTTC. It yields the protein CASSASSYEQYF. Using reference TRBV19 and TRBJ2-7 for the parts outside the CDR3, the full variable domain is DGGITQSPKYLFRKEGQNVTLSCEQNLNHDAMYWYRQDPGQGLRLIYYSQIVNDFQKGDIAEGYSVSREKKESFPLTVTSAQKNPTAFYLCASSASSYEQYFGPGTRLTVT.

The rearrangement links TRBV6-1 to TRBJ2-2, with no clear D. Between the trimmed V and J ends, which lost 8 bases and 0 bases, there was a span of 13 bases. This CDR3 region has 15 residues. CDR1 and CDR2 (germline): MNHNS, SASEGT. The DNA of the CDR3 is TGTGCCAGCGCTGAAAGCCCAGCGAACACCGGGGAGCTGTTTTTT. Residues: CASAESPANTGELFF.

This sequence joins TRBV7-2 and TRBJ2-5; 8 nucleotides line up with TRBD2. Germline CDR1 and CDR2: SGHTA and FQGNSA. V lost 10 bases, J lost 3 bases, and 25 bases stayed unmatched. There are 19 residues in the CDR3. CDR3 residues: CATGYGGPLRGGTKETQYF. CDR3 coding DNA: TGTGCCACCGGCTACGGAGGGCCCCTACGGGGGGGCACAAAAGAGACCCAGTACTTC.

V gene TRBV7-2 combines with J gene TRBJ2-3; weak D call: TRBD2 (5 bases). Trimming took 6 bases from V and 4 from J, leaving 20 bases between them. Germline-derived CDR1 and CDR2 are SGHTA and FQGNSA. The length of the CDR3 is 16 residues. This CDR3 reads CASSPPGLSAPDTQYF. The CDR3 coding sequence is TGTGCCAGCAGTCCCCCCGGCCTTAGCGCGCCAGATACGCAGTATTTT.

The chain joins TRBV6-1 to TRBJ2-5; 12 bases map to TRBD2. This CDR3 contains 17 residues. The germline CDR1 and CDR2 sequences are MNHNS and SASEGT. The ends lost 2 bases at V and 5 bases at J; junction bases unmatched: 9. The CDR3 sequence: CASSETGGLAGAETQYF. The CDR3, as DNA: TGTGCCAGCAGTGAAACGGGGGGACTAGCGGGTGCTGAGACCCAGTACTTC.

The chain links TRBV18 to TRBJ2-4; either TRBD1 or TRBD2 may fit D (5 bases each). This CDR3 contains 13 residues. From germline, CDR1 is KGHSH and CDR2 LQKENI. V was pared by 6 bases and J by 7 bases, with 13 bases between. CDR3 nucleotides: TGTGCCAGCTCTACCAGCAGGGACAACATTCAGTACTTC. Its protein product is CASSTSRDNIQYF.

The chain joins TRBV7-2 to TRBJ1-4; tentatively, D is TRBD1 (5 bases). Trimming took off 5 bases at V and 8 bases at J, with 21 bases between the two ends. The CDR3 spans 16 residues. Per germline, CDR1 SGHTA and CDR2 FQGNSA. CDR3 sequence reads: CASSPRRLGGWEKLFF. The CDR3 DNA reads TGTGCCAGCAGCCCGAGAAGGCTGGGGGGATGGGAAAAACTGTTTTTT. Complete variable domain (other parts from reference TRBV7-2 and TRBJ1-4): GAGVSQSPSNKVTEKGKDVELRCDPISGHTALYWYRQSLGQGLEFLIYFQGNSAPDKSGLPSDRFSAERTGGSVSTLTIQRTQQEDSAVYLCASSPRRLGGWEKLFFGSGTQLSVL.

The chain combines TRBV9 with TRBJ2-1; weak D call: TRBD1 (5 bases). The germline V and J ends were trimmed by 0 bases and 4 bases, with 11 bases remaining between them. Germline CDR1 and CDR2: SGDLS and YYNGEE. The length of the CDR3 is 15 residues. In DNA, the CDR3 is TGTGCCAGCAGCGTAGCTCCCCAGGGATACAATGAGCAGTTCTTC. The encoded protein is CASSVAPQGYNEQFF. The full variable domain, with the rest looked up from reference TRBV9 and TRBJ2-1, is DSGVTQTPKHLITATGQRVTLRCSPRSGDLSVYWYQQSLDQGLQFLIQYYNGEERAKGNILERFSAQQFPDLHSELNLSSLELGDSALYFCASSVAPQGYNEQFFGPGTRLTVL.

The chain employs TRBV7-2 and TRBJ2-4; possible D gene TRBD1, 6 bases. Germline loops: CDR1 SGHTA, CDR2 FQGNSA. V lost 1 base and J 3 bases, leaving 13 bases between the germline ends. The CDR3 runs 16 residues. CDR3 in DNA: TGTGCCAGCAGCTTAGTGGGGGACAAAGGCAAAAACATTCAGTACTTC. It translates to CASSLVGDKGKNIQYF.

The chain is built from TRBV29-1 and TRBJ1-2; a weak D match, TRBD1 (5 bases). Germline CDR1 SQVTM, CDR2 ANQGSEA. The CDR3 consists of 13 residues. The CDR3 nucleotides read TGCCTCACGCATCAGGGTTCGAACTATGGCTACACCTTC. Amino acids: CLTHQGSNYGYTF. Full variable domain (missing parts from reference TRBV29-1 and TRBJ1-2): SAVISQKPSRDICQRGTSLTIQCQVDSQVTMMFWYRQQPGQSLTLIATANQGSEATYESGFVIDKFPISRPNLTFSTLTVSNMSPEDSSIYLCLTHQGSNYGYTFGSGTRLTVV.